This is a list of T cell receptor beta chains from one sample in a study of blood T cell repertoires in COVID-19. TCRdb's table, derived via immunoSEQ multiplex PCR, lists solely in-frame clones and lacks some. The table shows roughly 200,000 clones, with 65% to 85% occurring only once. Specimen: peripheral blood. The receptors shown here come from a woman in her 30s with COVID-19, enrolled during active disease. Each CDR3 is given with its conserved first and last residue. The D gene is left open where the match is weak. Clone size is shown for a subset of rows, as once, few, many or a class of expanded clone.

D gene | clone size | J gene | V gene | CDR3 DNA | CDR3 protein
TRBD1 | - | TRBJ2-3 | TRBV19 | TGTGCCAGTAGCCTGGGACAGGGGAAAGATACGCAGTATTTT | CASSLGQGKDTQYF
TRBD1 | once | TRBJ2-5 | TRBV2 | TGTGCCAGCAGTCCCGGGACAGTCCTACAGTACTTC | CASSPGTVLQYF
TRBD1 | - | TRBJ2-7 | TRBV7-9 | TGTGCCAGCAGCTGGGACCGGGACAGGGGCTACGAGCAGTACTTC | CASSWDRDRGYEQYF
- | - | TRBJ2-1 | TRBV7-9 | TGTGCCAGCAGGGGCGGGGGCGTCGATGAGCAGTTCTTC | CASRGGGVDEQFF
- | - | TRBJ2-7 | TRBV27 | TGTGCCAGCAGTTTATCGGCAGGGTCAAGCTCCTACGAGCAGTACTTC | CASSLSAGSSSYEQYF
TRBD2 | - | TRBJ2-1 | TRBV28 | TGTGCCAGCAAGCCAGCGGGGGGTCTCCATGAGCAGTTCTTC | CASKPAGGLHEQFF
TRBD1 | - | TRBJ2-1 | TRBV7-3 | TGTGCCAGCAGCTCATCGACAGGGAATTTGAATGAGCAGTTCTTC | CASSSSTGNLNEQFF
- | - | TRBJ2-5 | TRBV9 | TGTGCCAGCAGCGTAGATTACCAAGGGGCGTTAACCCAGTACTTC | CASSVDYQGALTQYF
- | - | TRBJ1-2 | TRBV25-1 | TGTGCCAGCAGCCAAACCGGGACACTCGGAGGCTACACCTTC | CASSQTGTLGGYTF
TRBD2 | - | TRBJ2-7 | TRBV27 | TGTGCCAGCAGTTTCCGGCCTAGCGGAATGGAGCAGTACTTC | CASSFRPSGMEQYF
- | - | TRBJ1-1 | TRBV7-9 | TGTGCCAGCAGCTTACAGAACACTGAAGCTTTCTTT | CASSLQNTEAFF
- | - | TRBJ1-1 | TRBV7-9 | TGTGCCAGCAGCTTTCAAGGACAGCCCGCTTCGCGTGGAGCTTTCTTT | CASSFQGQPASRGAFF
TRBD1 | - | TRBJ2-7 | TRBV6-5 | TGTGCCAGCAGAGCCCATGACAGGGTTGGGCAGTACTTC | CASRAHDRVGQYF
- | - | TRBJ2-3 | TRBV30 | TGTGCCTGCGACCCGGGGAACACAGATACGCAGTATTTT | CACDPGNTDTQYF
TRBD1 | few | TRBJ1-5 | TRBV6-5 | TGTGCCAGCAGCTACCGGGACAGGGGTTACAATCAGCCCCAGCATTTT | CASSYRDRGYNQPQHF
- | - | TRBJ1-1 | TRBV19 | TGTGCCAGTAGATTACAGGGAGGGGGGACTGAAGCTTTCTTT | CASRLQGGGTEAFF
TRBD2 | - | TRBJ2-3 | TRBV4-3 | TGCGCCAGCAGCCAAGGCGGGAGTGGGACAGATACGCAGTATTTT | CASSQGGSGTDTQYF
- | once | TRBJ1-2 | TRBV30 | TGTGCCTGGAGTGAGGAGAATTATGGCTACACCTTC | CAWSEENYGYTF
TRBD2 | - | TRBJ2-7 | TRBV4-2 | TGTGCCAGCAGCCAACTAGCGGGAGCAGTGTACGAGCAGTACTTC | CASSQLAGAVYEQYF
- | - | TRBJ2-7 | TRBV27 | TGTGCCAGCAGTTTTTCCCCGAGTGGGGCCGAGCAGTACTTC | CASSFSPSGAEQYF
- | - | TRBJ2-5 | TRBV5-1 | TGCGCCAGCAGCTTGCAGGGAGAGACCCAGTACTTC | CASSLQGETQYF
- | - | TRBJ1-1 | TRBV7-9 | TGTGCCAGCAGCTCGGGGGTAACAACACTGAAAGCTTTCTTT | CASSSGVTTLKAFF
- | - | TRBJ1-1 | TRBV19 | TGTGCCAGTAGTATTACAGGGACCTTGAACACTGAAGCTTTCTTT | CASSITGTLNTEAFF
TRBD1 | - | TRBJ2-1 | TRBV5-3 | TGTGCCAGAAGCGTGAAACCGGGACAGGGAAGGAATGAGCAGTTCTTC | CARSVKPGQGRNEQFF
- | - | TRBJ2-3 | TRBV28 | TGTGCCAGCAGTTTCAGCCTGGGGGGTCTCACAGATACGCAGTATTTT | CASSFSLGGLTDTQYF